This T cell receptor beta chain was captured in a study of blood T cell repertoires in COVID-19 (TCRdb year 2020). For context, the study as a whole: Samples from collaborators originated in the United States, Italy and Spain and spanned both the acute and convalescent phases of COVID-19. Where available, HLA class I and class II types were obtained from metadata supplied by the sample provider rather than from assay-based typing. Subjects who had been exposed to COVID-19, were actively infected with it, or had recovered from it provided the deeply sampled blood TCRbeta repertoires that made up the dataset. Sample metadata almost always included a de-identified subject ID, COVID-19 status, age in years and sex. The repertoires were made available in a free public database intended to serve as a resource for research on the immune response to SARS-CoV-2. The material from the prospective study consisted of cDNA or gDNA derived from T cells, B-cell-depleted T cells, or PBMCs. Samples came from the ongoing ImmuneRACE study (first 160 participants) plus 1,254 subjects from 6 global collaborators. Study-level results and caveats: The amount of clinical and demographic metadata varied by source and participant and was provided uncurated.

The immunoSEQ Assay, a bias-controlled multiplex PCR, was used to amplify TCRbeta CDR3 regions from genomic DNA. The authors processed their data as follows. Within the assay, amplification of reference gene primers was used to estimate how many nucleated cells each sample contained. To quantify the absolute abundance of each unique TCRbeta CDR3 rearrangement, sequence reads were collapsed and filtered. For each sample, productive Simpson clonality was calculated as the square root of Simpson's diversity index across productive rearrangements. In TCRdb, the immuneACCESS table is reduced to in-frame sequences with V and J assigned. These tables do not hold every clone; where another copy was compared, an unresolved V gene accounts for under half, and the others remain unexplained. That table furnishes V, J and clone size, whereas the DNA furnished D and trimming. For this sample there are fewer than 85,000 clones; approximately 80% appear just once. The top ten clones comprise about 6.9% of the sample.

One collaborating source in Seattle enrolled patients during active infection and followed them longitudinally through the course of disease. Collaborating institutions collected whole blood in K2EDTA tubes following their own protocols. For TCRbeta analysis, collaborator samples were shipped as frozen whole blood, as isolated PBMCs, or as DNA extracted from either sample type. The germline V gene (reference sequence) provides CDR1 LNHDA and CDR2 SQIVND. V is pruned by 5 bases and J by 6 bases, leaving 11 bases of the junction without a gene match. The CDR3 contains 16 residues, cysteine and phenylalanine counted. CDR3 DNA is the only sequence kept; it has 48 bases, read in frame from the first base. To note about this clone: The target of this receptor is not known. No much larger clone is present one base from it, and per-base qualities are unavailable.

Specimen: peripheral blood. The sequence is built from TRBV19 and TRBJ1-2, and 11 bases in between align with TRBD1. The TCR originated in a man in his thirties or forties with COVID-19, enrolled during active disease. The nucleotide sequence is TGTGCCAGTAGTGACTCGTTAGGACAGGGGGCTGATGGCTACACCTTC. Its protein is CASSDSLGQGADGYTF.